The present T cell receptor beta chain was sequenced within a study of blood T cell repertoires in COVID-19. About the research overall: COVID-19 samples from acute and convalescent phases originated in the United States, Italy and Spain. Sources were T cells, B-cell-depleted T cells, or PBMCs; the material itself was cDNA or gDNA.

Germline lookup yields CDR1 LNHDA and CDR2 SQIVND (reference sequence). Germline trimming cut 7 bases from V and 2 bases from J; bases unmatched to any gene: 7. This CDR3 has 15 residues. Original methodology: The authors estimated nucleated cell counts from reference gene primer amplification. Method: immunoSEQ multiplex PCR; TCRdb's copy keeps in-frame clones and lacks some. The D gene and trimming were derived from the DNA, and the V and J assignments and clone size from that table. Of about 65,000 clones listed, about 93% are singletons. The chain couples TRBV19 to TRBJ2-1; 8 nucleotides align to TRBD2. The clonotype originates from a man aged 65 to 79 with active COVID-19. The sequenced sample consisted of peripheral blood. In DNA form, the CDR3 reads TGTGCCAGTACCCCAGGACTAGCAACCTACAATGAGCAGTTCTTC. This gives the protein CASTPGLATYNEQFF. Combining the CDR3 with reference TRBV19 and TRBJ2-1 gives the whole variable domain DGGITQSPKYLFRKEGQNVTLSCEQNLNHDAMYWYRQDPGQGLRLIYYSQIVNDFQKGDIAEGYSVSREKKESFPLTVTSAQKNPTAFYLCASTPGLATYNEQFFGPGTRLTVL.